This T cell receptor (beta chain) was observed in a study of cytomegalovirus exposure and HLA in healthy donors. Study results and limitations: The availability of immune exposure information extended only to CMV serostatus. As a later analysis showed, a missense DCLRE1C variant was linked to trimming of TCR beta V- and J-genes. In most subjects, TCR beta sequences reportedly gave accurate predictions of HLA-A and HLA-B alleles.

PCR amplification relied on 60 Vbeta primers (plus 13 Jbeta primers). Method: immunoSEQ multiplex PCR; TCRdb's copy keeps in-frame clones and lacks some. The profile covers about 50,000 clones, with 72% appearing a single time and around 9.1% taken by the ten largest. V was pared by 2 bases and J by 0 bases, with 18 bases between. This CDR3 contains 17 residues. Germline loops: CDR1 SGHRS, CDR2 YFSETQ. Though nominally healthy at sampling, donors likely had unrecorded immune exposures. A remark on this clone: The target antigen is unknown.

The receptor comes from a woman aged 50 to 60 in good health and CMV-seronegative. The V call is TRBV5-1, the J call TRBJ2-7; D possibly corresponds to TRBD1 (5 bases). Sequencing was carried out using PBMCs. The CDR3 loop is CASSFWANIDSSYEQYF. In DNA, the CDR3 is TGCGCCAGCAGCTTCTGGGCCAACATTGACAGCTCCTACGAGCAGTACTTC. Full variable domain (missing parts from reference TRBV5-1 and TRBJ2-7): KAGVTQTPRYLIKTRGQQVTLSCSPISGHRSVSWYQQTPGQGLQFLFEYFSETQRNKGNFPGRFSGRQFSNSRSEMNVSTLELGDSALYLCASSFWANIDSSYEQYFGPGTRLTVT.